These T cell receptor beta chains were read from a single sample in a study of blood T cell repertoires in COVID-19. TCRdb's copy holds only in-frame clones and misses some; the assay was immunoSEQ multiplex PCR. The sample consists of approximately 180,000 clones, 70% to 90% of them appearing once. The sequenced sample was peripheral blood. The receptors originated from a human donor in a cohort sampled during active COVID-19. The CDR3 runs from the conserved cysteine through the conserved F or W. Fields, in order: clone size, D gene, J gene, V gene, CDR3 protein, CDR3 DNA. D genes are given only for firm matches. Some rows mark clone size as missing; the rest say once, few, many or name a class of expanded clone.

clone size: -; D gene: TRBD2; J gene: TRBJ2-7; V gene: TRBV7-2; CDR3 protein: CASRAGTSGKEQYF; CDR3 DNA: TGTGCCAGCAGAGCCGGGACTAGCGGGAAGGAGCAGTACTTC
clone size: -; D gene: TRBD1; J gene: TRBJ1-3; V gene: TRBV29-1; CDR3 protein: CSGQGDSGNTIYF; CDR3 DNA: TGCAGCGGACAGGGTGACTCTGGAAACACCATATATTTT
clone size: -; D gene: -; J gene: TRBJ1-3; V gene: TRBV9; CDR3 protein: CASSERQFTPGNTIYF; CDR3 DNA: TGTGCCAGCAGCGAACGACAGTTTACCCCTGGAAACACCATATATTTT
clone size: -; D gene: -; J gene: TRBJ1-4; V gene: TRBV6-2/TRBV6-3; CDR3 protein: CASSYRGLNEKLFF; CDR3 DNA: TGTGCCAGCAGTTACAGGGGACTTAATGAAAAACTGTTTTTT
clone size: -; D gene: TRBD2; J gene: TRBJ2-2; V gene: TRBV5-4; CDR3 protein: CASSPTSGAYTGELFF; CDR3 DNA: TGTGCCAGCAGCCCTACTAGCGGGGCCTACACCGGGGAGCTGTTTTTT
clone size: -; D gene: TRBD1; J gene: TRBJ2-2; V gene: TRBV18; CDR3 protein: CASSPGTGGELFF; CDR3 DNA: TGTGCCAGCTCGCCCGGGACAGGCGGGGAGCTGTTTTTT
clone size: -; D gene: TRBD2; J gene: TRBJ2-3; V gene: TRBV6-5; CDR3 protein: CASSSGRMGDTQYF; CDR3 DNA: TGTGCCAGCAGTAGCGGGAGGATGGGAGATACGCAGTATTTT
clone size: -; D gene: TRBD2; J gene: TRBJ2-3; V gene: TRBV7-2; CDR3 protein: CASSFPSGGNTDTQYF; CDR3 DNA: TGTGCCAGCAGCTTCCCTAGCGGGGGGAACACAGATACGCAGTATTTT
clone size: once; D gene: TRBD1; J gene: TRBJ1-3; V gene: TRBV30; CDR3 protein: CAWTIGQVRNTIYF; CDR3 DNA: TGTGCCTGGACCATAGGACAGGTCCGAAACACCATATATTTT
clone size: -; D gene: -; J gene: TRBJ1-1; V gene: TRBV14; CDR3 protein: CASSQLNTEAFF; CDR3 DNA: TGTGCCAGCAGCCAACTAAACACTGAAGCTTTCTTT
clone size: -; D gene: TRBD1; J gene: TRBJ2-5; V gene: TRBV5-1; CDR3 protein: CASSWGDRQHLLPETQYF; CDR3 DNA: TGCGCCAGCAGCTGGGGGGACAGGCAGCATCTATTGCCAGAGACCCAGTACTTC
clone size: -; D gene: TRBD1; J gene: TRBJ2-7; V gene: TRBV18; CDR3 protein: CASSPWGQGTYEQYF; CDR3 DNA: TGTGCCAGCTCACCTTGGGGACAGGGAACGTACGAGCAGTACTTC
clone size: -; D gene: -; J gene: TRBJ2-1; V gene: TRBV4-3; CDR3 protein: CASSQYGGSPYNEQFF; CDR3 DNA: TGCGCCAGCAGCCAATATGGTGGGAGTCCCTACAATGAGCAGTTCTTC
clone size: -; D gene: -; J gene: TRBJ1-5; V gene: TRBV27; CDR3 protein: CASSLSGAANQPQHF; CDR3 DNA: TGTGCCAGCAGTTTATCTGGTGCGGCCAATCAGCCCCAGCATTTT
clone size: once; D gene: TRBD2; J gene: TRBJ2-3; V gene: TRBV19; CDR3 protein: CATSHGTSGIGGTDTQYF; CDR3 DNA: TGTGCCACCAGTCACGGGACTAGCGGGATAGGGGGCACAGATACGCAGTATTTT
clone size: -; D gene: TRBD1; J gene: TRBJ1-2; V gene: TRBV7-2; CDR3 protein: CASSPGQGGGYTF; CDR3 DNA: TGTGCCAGCAGCCCCGGACAGGGGGGCGGCTACACCTTC
clone size: -; D gene: -; J gene: TRBJ2-7; V gene: TRBV7-2; CDR3 protein: CASSSLESEQYF; CDR3 DNA: TGTGCCAGCAGCTCTTTAGAATCCGAGCAGTACTTC
clone size: -; D gene: -; J gene: TRBJ2-1; V gene: TRBV29-1; CDR3 protein: CSVPLWGSSYNEQFF; CDR3 DNA: TGCAGCGTTCCTCTCTGGGGCAGCTCCTACAATGAGCAGTTCTTC
clone size: -; D gene: -; J gene: TRBJ1-3; V gene: TRBV5-1; CDR3 protein: CASSLDRSGNTIYF; CDR3 DNA: TGCGCCAGCAGCTTGGACAGGTCTGGAAACACCATATATTTT
clone size: -; D gene: TRBD1; J gene: TRBJ2-5; V gene: TRBV27; CDR3 protein: CASSVTGGIETQYF; CDR3 DNA: TGTGCCAGCAGTGTAACAGGGGGCATAGAGACCCAGTACTTC
clone size: once; D gene: TRBD1; J gene: TRBJ2-5; V gene: TRBV11-2; CDR3 protein: CASSFSRGLQETQYF; CDR3 DNA: TGTGCCAGCAGCTTTTCCAGGGGGCTCCAAGAGACCCAGTACTTC
clone size: -; D gene: TRBD1; J gene: TRBJ1-1; V gene: TRBV27; CDR3 protein: CASRLRGPDPEAFF; CDR3 DNA: TGTGCCAGCAGACTCAGGGGGCCCGATCCTGAAGCTTTCTTT
clone size: -; D gene: -; J gene: TRBJ2-5; V gene: TRBV21-1; CDR3 protein: CASSKGGGWVFAQKETQYF; CDR3 DNA: TGTGCCAGCAGCAAAGGGGGGGGCTGGGTTTTTGCCCAGAAAGAGACCCAGTACTTC
clone size: -; D gene: -; J gene: TRBJ1-2; V gene: TRBV9; CDR3 protein: CASSVEAGAGGYTF; CDR3 DNA: TGTGCCAGCAGCGTAGAGGCGGGGGCAGGAGGCTACACCTTC
clone size: -; D gene: -; J gene: TRBJ2-2; V gene: TRBV7-2; CDR3 protein: CASSLSRGAGGELFF; CDR3 DNA: TGTGCCAGCAGCTTATCACGGGGGGCTGGCGGGGAGCTGTTTTTT
clone size: once; D gene: TRBD1; J gene: TRBJ2-7; V gene: TRBV30; CDR3 protein: CAWTTGQSSYEQYF; CDR3 DNA: TGTGCCTGGACTACGGGACAGAGTTCCTACGAGCAGTACTTC
clone size: once; D gene: -; J gene: TRBJ2-6; V gene: TRBV19; CDR3 protein: CASTVGALLSGANVLTF; CDR3 DNA: TGTGCCAGTACAGTGGGAGCGCTTCTCTCTGGGGCCAACGTCCTGACTTTC
clone size: -; D gene: -; J gene: TRBJ1-2; V gene: TRBV19; CDR3 protein: CASTLGGGASHGYTF; CDR3 DNA: TGTGCCAGTACCCTGGGCGGGGGGGCTTCTCATGGCTACACCTTC
clone size: -; D gene: TRBD1; J gene: TRBJ2-7; V gene: TRBV13; CDR3 protein: CASSWGQGAGEQYF; CDR3 DNA: TGTGCCAGCAGCTGGGGGCAGGGGGCAGGCGAGCAGTACTTC
clone size: -; D gene: -; J gene: TRBJ1-1; V gene: TRBV29-1; CDR3 protein: CSVLGRGTEAFF; CDR3 DNA: TGCAGCGTACTGGGGAGAGGGACTGAAGCTTTCTTT
clone size: -; D gene: -; J gene: TRBJ2-7; V gene: TRBV5-1; CDR3 protein: CASSLEPGIYEQYF; CDR3 DNA: TGCGCCAGCAGCTTGGAGCCGGGGATCTACGAGCAGTACTTC
clone size: -; D gene: -; J gene: TRBJ1-1; V gene: TRBV4-1; CDR3 protein: CASSQAFTILNTEAFF; CDR3 DNA: TGCGCCAGCAGCCAAGCGTTTACAATTTTGAACACTGAAGCTTTCTTT
clone size: -; D gene: TRBD1; J gene: TRBJ2-5; V gene: TRBV30; CDR3 protein: CAWSVGTGGRGETQYF; CDR3 DNA: TGTGCCTGGAGTGTTGGCACAGGGGGCCGGGGAGAGACCCAGTACTTC
clone size: -; D gene: TRBD2; J gene: TRBJ2-1; V gene: TRBV2; CDR3 protein: CASSEGVVAGMSLHEQFF; CDR3 DNA: TGTGCCAGCAGTGAAGGTGTAGTAGCGGGGATGTCCTTACATGAGCAGTTCTTC
clone size: -; D gene: TRBD1; J gene: TRBJ1-1; V gene: TRBV10-3; CDR3 protein: CAISESGQGNTEAFF; CDR3 DNA: TGTGCCATCAGTGAGTCGGGACAGGGGAACACTGAAGCTTTCTTT
clone size: -; D gene: -; J gene: TRBJ2-7; V gene: TRBV4-1; CDR3 protein: CASSQDLRVVHSYEQYF; CDR3 DNA: TGCGCCAGCAGCCAAGATTTGAGGGTTGTCCACTCCTACGAGCAGTACTTC
clone size: once; D gene: TRBD1; J gene: TRBJ1-1; V gene: TRBV19; CDR3 protein: CASGGQGASEAFF; CDR3 DNA: TGTGCCAGCGGGGGACAGGGGGCGTCTGAAGCTTTCTTT
clone size: -; D gene: -; J gene: TRBJ2-5; V gene: TRBV5-1; CDR3 protein: CASSLGAGETQYF; CDR3 DNA: TGCGCCAGCAGCTTGGGGGCTGGAGAGACCCAGTACTTC
clone size: -; D gene: TRBD1; J gene: TRBJ1-2; V gene: TRBV28; CDR3 protein: CASSFRGQGFFGYTF; CDR3 DNA: TGTGCCAGCAGTTTCCGGGGACAGGGGTTCTTTGGCTACACCTTC
clone size: once; D gene: TRBD2; J gene: TRBJ2-7; V gene: TRBV4-3; CDR3 protein: CASSQVTGGEQYF; CDR3 DNA: TGCGCCAGCAGCCAAGTTACGGGGGGTGAACAGTACTTC
clone size: -; D gene: -; J gene: TRBJ2-3; V gene: TRBV7-2; CDR3 protein: CASSLGPGLRTDTQYF; CDR3 DNA: TGTGCCAGCAGCTTAGGTCCGGGACTTCGCACAGATACGCAGTATTTT
clone size: -; D gene: TRBD1; J gene: TRBJ1-5; V gene: TRBV24-1; CDR3 protein: CASGQINQPQHF; CDR3 DNA: TGTGCCTCGGGACAGATCAATCAGCCCCAGCATTTT
clone size: -; D gene: -; J gene: TRBJ2-3; V gene: TRBV6-1; CDR3 protein: CASSELMRFTDTQYF; CDR3 DNA: TGTGCCAGCAGTGAACTTATGAGATTCACAGATACGCAGTATTTT
clone size: once; D gene: -; J gene: TRBJ1-2; V gene: TRBV14; CDR3 protein: CASSQDLPLRGYTF; CDR3 DNA: TGTGCCAGCAGCCAAGATCTTCCGTTGCGAGGCTACACCTTC
clone size: -; D gene: -; J gene: TRBJ2-7; V gene: TRBV20-1; CDR3 protein: CSASRGYEQYF; CDR3 DNA: TGCAGTGCTAGTCGCGGCTACGAGCAGTACTTC
clone size: -; D gene: -; J gene: TRBJ1-2; V gene: TRBV6-5; CDR3 protein: CASSYQGAGYGYTF; CDR3 DNA: TGTGCCAGCAGTTACCAAGGGGCTGGCTATGGCTACACCTTC
clone size: -; D gene: -; J gene: TRBJ1-1; V gene: TRBV20-1; CDR3 protein: CSASNSLWTEAFF; CDR3 DNA: TGCAGTGCTAGTAACAGTCTTTGGACTGAAGCTTTCTTT
clone size: -; D gene: -; J gene: TRBJ2-7; V gene: TRBV23-1; CDR3 protein: CASGQSMWTAYEQYF; CDR3 DNA: TGCGCCAGCGGCCAATCAATGTGGACAGCCTACGAGCAGTACTTC
clone size: -; D gene: -; J gene: TRBJ1-1; V gene: TRBV6-6; CDR3 protein: CASIRQLNTEAFF; CDR3 DNA: TGTGCCAGCATCCGACAGCTGAACACTGAAGCTTTCTTT
clone size: few; D gene: -; J gene: TRBJ1-6; V gene: TRBV7-8; CDR3 protein: CASSLGSRQIYNSPLHF; CDR3 DNA: TGTGCCAGCAGCTTAGGATCTCGACAGATATATAATTCACCCCTCCACTTT
clone size: once; D gene: TRBD2; J gene: TRBJ2-7; V gene: TRBV6-2/TRBV6-3; CDR3 protein: CASSWTSGYEQYF; CDR3 DNA: TGTGCCAGCAGTTGGACTAGCGGCTACGAGCAGTACTTC
clone size: -; D gene: -; J gene: TRBJ2-3; V gene: TRBV9; CDR3 protein: CASSQGRITDTQYF; CDR3 DNA: TGTGCCAGCAGCCAGGGGAGAATCACAGATACGCAGTATTTT
clone size: -; D gene: TRBD2; J gene: TRBJ2-7; V gene: TRBV7-2; CDR3 protein: CASSFEGGPSYEQYF; CDR3 DNA: TGTGCCAGCAGCTTTGAGGGAGGGCCTTCCTACGAGCAGTACTTC
clone size: -; D gene: -; J gene: TRBJ2-2; V gene: TRBV19; CDR3 protein: CASTSQGHRELFF; CDR3 DNA: TGTGCCAGTACCTCCCAGGGTCACCGGGAGCTGTTTTTT
clone size: -; D gene: -; J gene: TRBJ1-1; V gene: TRBV5-5; CDR3 protein: CASSFHPQGTEAFF; CDR3 DNA: TGTGCCAGCAGCTTCCATCCCCAGGGAACTGAAGCTTTCTTT
clone size: -; D gene: TRBD2; J gene: TRBJ2-7; V gene: TRBV5-1; CDR3 protein: CASSDSGGTYYEQYF; CDR3 DNA: TGCGCCAGCAGCGATAGCGGGGGGACTTACTACGAGCAGTACTTC
clone size: -; D gene: TRBD2; J gene: TRBJ2-1; V gene: TRBV6-5; CDR3 protein: CASKAGLAYNEQFF; CDR3 DNA: TGTGCCAGCAAGGCCGGACTAGCATACAATGAGCAGTTCTTC
clone size: -; D gene: TRBD1; J gene: TRBJ1-1; V gene: TRBV19; CDR3 protein: CASSMGDSLNTEAFF; CDR3 DNA: TGTGCCAGTAGTATGGGGGACAGCCTGAACACTGAAGCTTTCTTT
clone size: -; D gene: -; J gene: TRBJ1-5; V gene: TRBV6-5; CDR3 protein: CASRRAGSQPQHF; CDR3 DNA: TGTGCCAGCAGGAGGGCGGGGAGTCAGCCCCAGCATTTT